Below, one TCR beta chain is given with its context. Per the germline V gene, CDR1 is SQVTM and CDR2 is ANQGSEA. This CDR3 contains 14 residues. V lost 3 bases and J 6 bases, leaving 14 bases between the germline ends. This sample stems from a study of blood T cell repertoires in COVID-19. This table comes from immunoSEQ multiplex PCR, and its TCRdb copy is limited to in-frame clones, with some not included. The sample holds just over 300,000 clones, 85% to 90% seen once. Grouping used clinical history reported by participants in a survey and questionnaire. Two negative PCRs, clearance, or symptom resolution had been documented for recovered Cohort 3 donors.

The sample consisted of PBMCs or T cells enriched from blood (not recorded which). The TCR comes from a young man who had recovered from COVID-19. The chain links TRBV29-1 to TRBJ2-2; perhaps TRBD1 as D (5 bases). The CDR3 loop is CSVEVVQGSGELFF. The CDR3, as DNA: TGCAGCGTTGAGGTGGTGCAGGGTTCCGGGGAGCTGTTTTTT.